A selection of T cell receptor beta chains follows, all from one sample in a study of blood T cell repertoires in COVID-19. Assay: immunoSEQ multiplex PCR; the TCRdb copy retains only in-frame clones and omits some. The table lists over 130,000 clones, 84% of them singletons. Sequencing used PBMCs or T cells enriched from blood (not recorded which). The origin of the receptors is a woman between 45 and 60 years old with acute COVID-19. The CDR3 runs from the conserved cysteine through the conserved F or W. The D gene is left open where the match is weak. The listing skips clone size in some rows; elsewhere it reads once, few, many or a size class.

.,TRBV7-2,TRBD2,TRBJ2-7,TGTGCCAGCAGCTTAGCTAGCGGGTCCTCCTACGAGCAGTACTTC,CASSLASGSSYEQYF
.,TRBV7-9,TRBD1,TRBJ2-1,TGTGCCAGCAGCTCAGGACAGGGCGATGAGCAGTTCTTC,CASSSGQGDEQFF
.,TRBV7-2,TRBD2,TRBJ2-3,TGTGCCAGCAGCCTTAGGGGACTAGCGGGTCGGGGCTACACAGATACGCAGTATTTT,CASSLRGLAGRGYTDTQYF
.,TRBV18,TRBD1,TRBJ2-5,TGTGCCAGCTCACTTATGACAGGGGCTAACGGAGAGACCCAGTACTTC,CASSLMTGANGETQYF
.,TRBV13,.,TRBJ2-5,TGTGCCAGCAGCAAGGTGAGACGAAAGGAGGAGACCCAGTACTTC,CASSKVRRKEETQYF
.,TRBV28,.,TRBJ2-5,TGTGCCAGCATGTCCAGGGGACGTGAGACCCAGTACTTC,CASMSRGRETQYF
.,TRBV7-2,.,TRBJ1-6,TGTGCCAGCAGCGCTCGTCAGTTCGATTCACCCCTCCACTTT,CASSARQFDSPLHF
.,TRBV2,TRBD1,TRBJ1-1,TGTGCCAGCAGAGGACAGGGGGCAGGTGAAGCTTTCTTT,CASRGQGAGEAFF
.,TRBV28,.,TRBJ1-1,TGTGCCAGCAGCATGGGAGGGTCGGGTGAAGCTTTCTTT,CASSMGGSGEAFF
.,TRBV9,.,TRBJ2-1,TGTGCCAGCAGCGTATTCCCGACTAGCTCCTACAATGAGCAGTTCTTC,CASSVFPTSSYNEQFF
.,TRBV5-1,TRBD2,TRBJ2-5,TGCGCCAGCAGCGGCGCAACGCGGTCGGGAGCGGGGGAGACCCAGTACTTC,CASSGATRSGAGETQYF
.,TRBV5-6,.,TRBJ2-1,TGTGCCAGCAGCTTGAGCCGGGGGAAGCAGTTCTTC,CASSLSRGKQFF
.,TRBV27,TRBD2,TRBJ2-1,TGTGCCAGCAGCGAATTTAGCGGGGCCTACAATGAGCAGTTCTTC,CASSEFSGAYNEQFF
.,TRBV11-3,.,TRBJ2-7,TGTGCCAGCCAGGACAGAACCACCTACGAGCAGTACTTC,CASQDRTTYEQYF
.,TRBV3-1/TRBV3-2,TRBD2,TRBJ2-1,TGTGCCAGCAGCCGAAGCGGGGGCTCCTACAATGAGCAGTTCTTC,CASSRSGGSYNEQFF
.,TRBV7-3,TRBD2,TRBJ2-1,TGTGCCAGCAGCTCAAGACTAGCGGTTTACAATGAGCAGTTCTTC,CASSSRLAVYNEQFF
.,TRBV28,.,TRBJ2-7,TGTGCCAGTCAAGCCGGGACAAATCCCTACGAGCAGTACTTC,CASQAGTNPYEQYF
.,TRBV7-9,TRBD2,TRBJ2-3,TGTGCCAGCAGCTTAGAGGGGAGGGCAGATACGCAGTATTTT,CASSLEGRADTQYF
.,TRBV15,TRBD1,TRBJ1-2,TGTGCCACCAGCAGAGATATTGACAGGGCCTATGGCTACACCTTC,CATSRDIDRAYGYTF
.,TRBV7-6,TRBD2,TRBJ2-1,TGTGCCAGCAGCTCGGGACTAGCGGGAGGGAACGAGCAGTTCTTC,CASSSGLAGGNEQFF
.,TRBV28,TRBD1,TRBJ1-6,TGTGCCAGCAGAGGTCCCGGGACAGGGAATAATTCACCCCTCCACTTT,CASRGPGTGNNSPLHF
.,TRBV5-1,.,TRBJ2-7,TGCGCCAGCAGCTTGGGCCTAGATGGTTCCTACGAGCAGTACTTC,CASSLGLDGSYEQYF
.,TRBV13,.,TRBJ2-5,TGTGCCAGCAGCTCCCTCCTCCTCGAGACCCAGTACTTC,CASSSLLLETQYF
.,TRBV19,TRBD1,TRBJ2-7,TGTGCCAGTAGTCCCTTAGACAGGGGGCGCGGATACGAGCAGTACTTC,CASSPLDRGRGYEQYF
.,TRBV9,TRBD2,TRBJ2-3,TGTGCCAGCAGCGGGGCGGGGGTCACAGATACGCAGTATTTT,CASSGAGVTDTQYF
.,TRBV7-2,.,TRBJ1-2,TGTGCCAGCAGCCCCATGACTGGTTATGGCTACACCTTC,CASSPMTGYGYTF
.,TRBV3-1/TRBV3-2,.,TRBJ1-3,TGTGCCAGCAGCCAAGATCGTGGTACGGACAACTCAAGTCCTGGAAACACCATATATTTT,CASSQDRGTDNSSPGNTIYF
.,TRBV2,.,TRBJ2-2,TGTGCCAGCAGTCCGACAGGGAACACCGGGGAGCTGTTTTTT,CASSPTGNTGELFF
.,TRBV11-2,TRBD1,TRBJ1-2,TGTGCCAGCAGCTCGACACAGGGGGCCAAGCGCTACACCTTC,CASSSTQGAKRYTF
.,TRBV2,TRBD2,TRBJ2-5,TGTGCCAGCAGTCGTCTAGCGGGCCAAGAGACCCAGTACTTC,CASSRLAGQETQYF
.,TRBV2,.,TRBJ1-1,TGTGCCGCGACCGGACAGCTTGAAGCTTTCTTT,CAATGQLEAFF
.,TRBV7-7,.,TRBJ2-1,TGTGCTAGCAGCCGGAGGGACGGGGGTGAGCAGTTCTTC,CASSRRDGGEQFF
few,TRBV6-5,.,TRBJ2-7,TGTGCCAGTACCGGGACTCACTACGAGCAGTACTTC,CASTGTHYEQYF
.,TRBV19,TRBD2,TRBJ2-3,TGTGCCAGTAAGGAGGGAGGGGATACGCAGTATTTT,CASKEGGDTQYF
.,TRBV7-3,.,TRBJ2-2,TGTGCCAGCAGCCAATTCGGGAGGACAGCGAACACCGGGGAGCTGTTTTTT,CASSQFGRTANTGELFF
once,TRBV21-1,.,TRBJ1-5,TGTGCCAGCAGCAAAGCCGGGACAGTCCTCAATCAGCCCCAGCATTTT,CASSKAGTVLNQPQHF